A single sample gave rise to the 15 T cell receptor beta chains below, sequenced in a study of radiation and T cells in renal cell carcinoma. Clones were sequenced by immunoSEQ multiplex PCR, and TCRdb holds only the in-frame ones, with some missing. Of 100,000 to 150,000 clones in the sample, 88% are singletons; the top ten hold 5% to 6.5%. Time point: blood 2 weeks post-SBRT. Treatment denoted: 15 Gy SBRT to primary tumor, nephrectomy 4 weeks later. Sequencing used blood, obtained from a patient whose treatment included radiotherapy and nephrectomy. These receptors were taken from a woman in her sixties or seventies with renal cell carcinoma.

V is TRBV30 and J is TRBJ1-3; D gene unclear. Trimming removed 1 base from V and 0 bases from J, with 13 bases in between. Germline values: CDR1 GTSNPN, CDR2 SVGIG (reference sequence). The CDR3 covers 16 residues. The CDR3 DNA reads TGTGCCTGGAGTGGAACAGCTACTCACTCTGGAAACACCATATATTTT. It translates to CAWSGTATHSGNTIYF.

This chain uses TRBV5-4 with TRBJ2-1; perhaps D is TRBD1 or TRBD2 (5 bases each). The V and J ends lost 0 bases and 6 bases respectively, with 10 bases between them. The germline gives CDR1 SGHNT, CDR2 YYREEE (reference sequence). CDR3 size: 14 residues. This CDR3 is CASSLAGTTNEQFF. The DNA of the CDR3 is TGTGCCAGCAGCTTGGCCGGGACCACCAATGAGCAGTTCTTC.

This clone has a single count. CDR3 sequence: CASSLDGTGNQPQHF. The CDR3 bases are TGTGCCAGCAGCCTCGACGGGACGGGGAATCAGCCCCAGCATTTT. The chain is built from TRBV7-2 and TRBJ1-5; D perhaps matches TRBD1 (5 bases). The V end lost 5 bases, the J end lost 4 bases, and 15 bases lay between the germline ends. The CDR3 covers 15 residues. Germline V gene data show CDR1 as SGHTA and CDR2 as FQGNSA.

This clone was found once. Here the CDR3 DNA reads TGTGCCAGCAGTTCCCGACAGCGACAAGAGACCCAGTACTTC. Amino acid sequence: CASSSRQRQETQYF. V is TRBV6-5 and J is TRBJ2-5, with D possibly TRBD1 on 5 matching bases. CDR3 size: 14 residues. V was pared by 4 bases and J by 2 bases, with 11 bases between. CDR1 is MNHEY, CDR2 SVGAGI, per germline.

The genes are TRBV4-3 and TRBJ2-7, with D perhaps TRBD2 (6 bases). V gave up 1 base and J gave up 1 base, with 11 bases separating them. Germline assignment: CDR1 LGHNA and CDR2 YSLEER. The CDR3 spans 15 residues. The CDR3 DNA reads TGCGCCAGCAGCCAAGTTGCCGGGGGATCCTACGAGCAGTACTTC. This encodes CASSQVAGGSYEQYF.

CDR3 DNA sequence: TGTGCCAGCAGAAGGACTAGCGGGGGGACTGGGGCCAACGTCCTGACTTTC. Its translation is CASRRTSGGTGANVLTF. The chain combines TRBV21-1 with TRBJ2-6; the table's D call, TRBD2, has no DNA check behind it. TRBV21-1 represents a pseudogene. This CDR3 is built from 17 residues.

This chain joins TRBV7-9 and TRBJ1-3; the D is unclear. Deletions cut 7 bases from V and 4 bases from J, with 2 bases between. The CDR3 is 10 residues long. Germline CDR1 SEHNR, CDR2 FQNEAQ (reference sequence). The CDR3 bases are TGTGCCAGCACCGGAAACACCATATATTTT. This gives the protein CASTGNTIYF. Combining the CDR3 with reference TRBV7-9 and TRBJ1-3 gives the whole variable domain DTGVSQNPRHKITKRGQNVTFRCDPISEHNRLYWYRQTLGQGPEFLTYFQNEAQLEKSRLLSDRFSAERPKGSFSTLEIQRTEQGDSAMYLCASTGNTIYFGEGSWLTVV.

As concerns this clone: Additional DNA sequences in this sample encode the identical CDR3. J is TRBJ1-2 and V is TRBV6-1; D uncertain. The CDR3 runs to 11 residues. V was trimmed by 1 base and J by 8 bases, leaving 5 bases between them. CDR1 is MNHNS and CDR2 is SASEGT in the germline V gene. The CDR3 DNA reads TGTGCCAGCAGTGAAGGAGGAGGCTACACCTTC. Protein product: CASSEGGGYTF.

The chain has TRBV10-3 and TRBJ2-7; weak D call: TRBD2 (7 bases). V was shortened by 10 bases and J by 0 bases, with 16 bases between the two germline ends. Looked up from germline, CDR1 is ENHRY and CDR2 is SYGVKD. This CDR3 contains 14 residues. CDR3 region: CATWGGLSSYEQYF. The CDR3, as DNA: TGTGCCACCTGGGGGGGCCTTAGCTCCTACGAGCAGTACTTC.

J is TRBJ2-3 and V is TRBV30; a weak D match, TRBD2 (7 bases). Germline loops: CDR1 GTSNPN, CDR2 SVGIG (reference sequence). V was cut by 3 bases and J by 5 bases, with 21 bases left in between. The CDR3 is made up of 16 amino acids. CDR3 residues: CAWSPLGRGQIDTQYF. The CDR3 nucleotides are TGTGCCTGGAGCCCCCTGGGGCGGGGGCAGATAGATACGCAGTATTTT.

The CDR3 region is CASSQKMAGASNTGELFF. The CDR3, as DNA: TGCGCCAGCAGCCAAAAGATGGCGGGGGCCTCGAACACCGGGGAGCTGTTTTTT. The rearrangement joins TRBV4-3 to TRBJ2-2, with D maybe TRBD2 (7 bases). The CDR3 is 18 residues long. Trimming left V 2 bases short and J 0 bases short, with 16 bases between. Germline CDR1 and CDR2: LGHNA and YSLEER.

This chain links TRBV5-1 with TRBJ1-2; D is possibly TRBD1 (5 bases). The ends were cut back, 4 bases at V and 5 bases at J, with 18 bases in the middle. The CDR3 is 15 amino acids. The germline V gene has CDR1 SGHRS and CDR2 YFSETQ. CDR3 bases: TGCGCCAGCAGCACCGCTGGGGCTCCATCTTATGGCTACACCTTC. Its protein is CASSTAGAPSYGYTF.

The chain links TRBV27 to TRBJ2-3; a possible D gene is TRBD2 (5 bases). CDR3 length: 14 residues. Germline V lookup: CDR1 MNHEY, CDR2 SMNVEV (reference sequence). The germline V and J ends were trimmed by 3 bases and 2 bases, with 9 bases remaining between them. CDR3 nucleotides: TGTGCCAGCAGTTTTGGCGGGCTCACAGATACGCAGTATTTT. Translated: CASSFGGLTDTQYF.

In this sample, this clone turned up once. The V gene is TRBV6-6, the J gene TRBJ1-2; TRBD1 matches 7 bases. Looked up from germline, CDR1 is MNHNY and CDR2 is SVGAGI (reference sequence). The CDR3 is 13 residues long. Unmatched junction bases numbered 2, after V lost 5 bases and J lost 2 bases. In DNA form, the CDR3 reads TGTGCCAGCAGTCTGGACAGGAACTATGGCTACACCTTC. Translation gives CASSLDRNYGYTF.

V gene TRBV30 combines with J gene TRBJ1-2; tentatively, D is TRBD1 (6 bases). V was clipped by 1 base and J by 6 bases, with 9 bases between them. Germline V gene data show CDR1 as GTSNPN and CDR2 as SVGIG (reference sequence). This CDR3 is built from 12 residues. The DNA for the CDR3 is TGTGCCTGGAGTGCCAGGACAGATGGCTACACCTTC. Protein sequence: CAWSARTDGYTF.